This T cell receptor beta chain was recorded in a study of blood T cell repertoires in COVID-19. Study summary: COVID-19 samples collected from the United States, Italy and Spain covered acute and convalescent phases. In each case, the material was cDNA or gDNA derived from T cells, B-cell-depleted T cells, or PBMCs.

The CDR3 is 14 residues long. With 5 bases clipped from V and 3 bases from J, the junction kept 7 bases outside the gene matches. Per the germline V gene, CDR1 is SGHDT and CDR2 is YYEEEE. Per the authors' pipeline: Amplified reference gene primers provided the basis for estimating nucleated cell counts. Sequenced by immunoSEQ multiplex PCR; TCRdb stores in-frame clones only, minus some. V and J calls and clone size are given by that table; D and trimming were obtained from the DNA. In the table there are about 230,000 clones, 70% to 85% of which are singletons. This chain connects TRBV5-6 to TRBJ2-7; 8 positions match TRBD1. Material: peripheral blood. The sequence was collected from a woman between 40 and 50 years old who had recovered from COVID-19. For the CDR3, the DNA is TGTGCCAGCAGTCTGGGACAGGACTTCTACGAGCAGTACTTC. It codes for CASSLGQDFYEQYF.